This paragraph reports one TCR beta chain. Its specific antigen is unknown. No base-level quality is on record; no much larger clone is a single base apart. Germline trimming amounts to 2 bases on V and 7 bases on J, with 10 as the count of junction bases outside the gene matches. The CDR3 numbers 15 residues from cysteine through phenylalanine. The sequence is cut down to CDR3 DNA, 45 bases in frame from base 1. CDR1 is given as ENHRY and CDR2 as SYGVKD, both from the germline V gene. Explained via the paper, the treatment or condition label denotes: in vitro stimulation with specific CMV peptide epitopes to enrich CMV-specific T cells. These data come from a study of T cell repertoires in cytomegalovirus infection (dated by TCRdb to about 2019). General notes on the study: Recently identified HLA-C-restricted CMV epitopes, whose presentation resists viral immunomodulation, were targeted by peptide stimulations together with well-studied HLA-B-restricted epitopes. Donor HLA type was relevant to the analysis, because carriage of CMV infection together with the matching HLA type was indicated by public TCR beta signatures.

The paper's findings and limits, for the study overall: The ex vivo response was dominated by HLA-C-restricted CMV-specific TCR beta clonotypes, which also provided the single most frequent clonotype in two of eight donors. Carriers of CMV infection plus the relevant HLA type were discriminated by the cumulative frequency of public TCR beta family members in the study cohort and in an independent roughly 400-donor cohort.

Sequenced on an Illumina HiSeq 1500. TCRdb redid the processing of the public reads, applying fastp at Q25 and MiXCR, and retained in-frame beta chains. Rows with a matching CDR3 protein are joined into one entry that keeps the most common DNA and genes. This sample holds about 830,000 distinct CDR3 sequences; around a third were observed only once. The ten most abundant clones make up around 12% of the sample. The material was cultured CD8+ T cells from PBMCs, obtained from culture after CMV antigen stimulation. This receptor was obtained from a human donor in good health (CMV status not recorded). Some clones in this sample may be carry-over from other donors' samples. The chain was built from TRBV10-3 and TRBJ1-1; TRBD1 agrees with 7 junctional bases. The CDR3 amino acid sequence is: CAISEVRGEKVEAFF. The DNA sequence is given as TGTGCCATCAGTGAGGTCAGGGGGGAGAAGGTTGAAGCTTTCTTT.